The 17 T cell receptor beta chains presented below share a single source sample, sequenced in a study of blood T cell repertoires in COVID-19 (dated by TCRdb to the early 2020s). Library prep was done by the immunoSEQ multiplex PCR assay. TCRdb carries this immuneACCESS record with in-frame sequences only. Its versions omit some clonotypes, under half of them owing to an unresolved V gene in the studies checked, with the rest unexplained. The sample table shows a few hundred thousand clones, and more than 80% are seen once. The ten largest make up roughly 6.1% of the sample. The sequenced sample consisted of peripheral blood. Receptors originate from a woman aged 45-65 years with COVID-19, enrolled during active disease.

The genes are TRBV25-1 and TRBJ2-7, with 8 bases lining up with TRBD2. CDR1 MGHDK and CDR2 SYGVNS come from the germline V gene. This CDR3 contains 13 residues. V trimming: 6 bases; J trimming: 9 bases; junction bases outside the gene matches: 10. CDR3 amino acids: CASSLAGGGRQYF. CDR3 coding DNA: TGTGCCAGCAGCCTCGCCGGGGGGGGTCGGCAGTACTTC.

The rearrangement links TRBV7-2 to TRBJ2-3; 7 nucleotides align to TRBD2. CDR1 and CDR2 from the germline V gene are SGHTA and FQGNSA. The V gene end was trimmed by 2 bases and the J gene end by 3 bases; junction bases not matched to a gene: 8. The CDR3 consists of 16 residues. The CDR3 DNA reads TGTGCCAGCAGCTTAAGACTAGCCGACCTAACAGATACGCAGTATTTT. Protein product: CASSLRLADLTDTQYF.

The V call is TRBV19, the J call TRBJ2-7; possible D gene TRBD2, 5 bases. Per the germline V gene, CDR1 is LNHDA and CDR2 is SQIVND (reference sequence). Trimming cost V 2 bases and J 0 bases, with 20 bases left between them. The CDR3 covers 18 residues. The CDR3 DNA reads TGTGCCAGTAGTATACTTTTCGGGGAAGGACGGAACTCCTACGAGCAGTACTTC. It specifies CASSILFGEGRNSYEQYF.

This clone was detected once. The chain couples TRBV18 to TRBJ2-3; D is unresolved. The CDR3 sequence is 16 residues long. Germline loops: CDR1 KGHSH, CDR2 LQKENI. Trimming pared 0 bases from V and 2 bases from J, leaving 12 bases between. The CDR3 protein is CASSPPSLGFTDTQYF. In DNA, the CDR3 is TGTGCCAGCTCACCACCTAGCCTAGGATTCACAGATACGCAGTATTTT. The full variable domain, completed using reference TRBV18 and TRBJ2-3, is NAGVMQNPRHLVRRRGQEARLRCSPMKGHSHVYWYRQLPEEGLKFMVYLQKENIIDESGMPKERFSAEFPKEGPSILRIQQVVRGDSAAYFCASSPPSLGFTDTQYFGPGTRLTVL.

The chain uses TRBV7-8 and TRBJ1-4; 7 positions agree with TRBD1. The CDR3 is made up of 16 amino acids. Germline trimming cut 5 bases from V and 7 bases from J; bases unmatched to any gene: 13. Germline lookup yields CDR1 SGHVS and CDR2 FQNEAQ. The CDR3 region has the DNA TGTGCCAGCAGCCCGAGGGGCCGGACAGGCAGTGAAAAACTGTTTTTT. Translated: CASSPRGRTGSEKLFF. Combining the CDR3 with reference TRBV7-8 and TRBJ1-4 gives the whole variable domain GAGVSQSPRYKVAKRGQDVALRCDPISGHVSLFWYQQALGQGPEFLTYFQNEAQLDKSGLPSDRFFAERPEGSVSTLKIQRTQQEDSAVYLCASSPRGRTGSEKLFFGSGTQLSVL.

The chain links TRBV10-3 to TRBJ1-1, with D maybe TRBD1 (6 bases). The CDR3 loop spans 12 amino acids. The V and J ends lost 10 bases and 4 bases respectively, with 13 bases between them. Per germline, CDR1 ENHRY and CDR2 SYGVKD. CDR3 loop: CATGRQVTEAFF. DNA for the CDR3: TGTGCCACCGGAAGACAGGTCACTGAAGCTTTCTTT.

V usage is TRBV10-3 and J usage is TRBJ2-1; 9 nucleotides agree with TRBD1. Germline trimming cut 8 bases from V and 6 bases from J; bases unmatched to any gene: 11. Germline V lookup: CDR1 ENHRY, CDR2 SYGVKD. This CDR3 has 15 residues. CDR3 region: CAIQPDRGKVNEQFF. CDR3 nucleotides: TGTGCCATCCAACCGGACAGGGGAAAGGTCAATGAGCAGTTCTTC.

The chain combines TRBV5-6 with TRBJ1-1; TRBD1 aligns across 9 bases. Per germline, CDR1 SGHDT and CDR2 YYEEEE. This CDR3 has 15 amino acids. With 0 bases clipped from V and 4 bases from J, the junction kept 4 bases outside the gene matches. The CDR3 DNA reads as TGTGCCAGCAGCTTGGAAGACAGGGGGAGCACTGAAGCTTTCTTT. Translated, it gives CASSLEDRGSTEAFF.

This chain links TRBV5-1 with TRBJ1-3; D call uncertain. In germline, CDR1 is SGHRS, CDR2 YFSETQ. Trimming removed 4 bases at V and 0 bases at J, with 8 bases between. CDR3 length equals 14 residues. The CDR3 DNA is TGCGCCAGCAGCCCCATGAGCTCTGGAAACACCATATATTTT. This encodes CASSPMSSGNTIYF.

The CDR3 bases are TGCGCCAGCAATCAACAGGGTTACACAGATACGCAGTATTTT. Protein: CASNQQGYTDTQYF. This chain joins TRBV5-1 and TRBJ2-3; TRBD1 is a possible D gene (6 bases). CDR1 is SGHRS and CDR2 is YFSETQ in the germline V gene. Trimming stripped 6 bases from V and 2 bases from J, with 13 bases between. The CDR3 length is 14 residues.

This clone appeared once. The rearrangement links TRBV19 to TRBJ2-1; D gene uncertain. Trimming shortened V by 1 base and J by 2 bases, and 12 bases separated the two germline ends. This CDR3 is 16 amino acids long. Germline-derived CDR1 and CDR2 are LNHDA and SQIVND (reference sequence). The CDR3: CASSIGSRSAYNEQFF. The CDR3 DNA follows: TGTGCCAGTAGTATAGGGTCGCGGAGCGCCTACAATGAGCAGTTCTTC.

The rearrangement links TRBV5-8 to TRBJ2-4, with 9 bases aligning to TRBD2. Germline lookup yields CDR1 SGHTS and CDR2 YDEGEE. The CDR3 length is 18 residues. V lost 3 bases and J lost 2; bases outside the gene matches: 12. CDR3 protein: CASSSWAGGRVSKNIQYF. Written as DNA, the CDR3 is TGTGCCAGCAGCTCGTGGGCAGGCGGGAGGGTGTCCAAAAACATTCAGTACTTC.

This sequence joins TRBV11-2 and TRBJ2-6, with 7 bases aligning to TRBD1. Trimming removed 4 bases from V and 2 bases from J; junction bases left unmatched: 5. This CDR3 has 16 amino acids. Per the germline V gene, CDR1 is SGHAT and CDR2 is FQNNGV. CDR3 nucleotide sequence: TGTGCCAGCAGCTCTGGACAGGTAACTGGGGCCAACGTCCTGACTTTC. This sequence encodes CASSSGQVTGANVLTF. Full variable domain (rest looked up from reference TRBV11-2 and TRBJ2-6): EAGVAQSPRYKIIEKRQSVAFWCNPISGHATLYWYQQILGQGPKLLIQFQNNGVVDDSQLPKDRFSAERLKGVDSTLKIQPAKLEDSAVYLCASSSGQVTGANVLTFGAGSRLTVL.

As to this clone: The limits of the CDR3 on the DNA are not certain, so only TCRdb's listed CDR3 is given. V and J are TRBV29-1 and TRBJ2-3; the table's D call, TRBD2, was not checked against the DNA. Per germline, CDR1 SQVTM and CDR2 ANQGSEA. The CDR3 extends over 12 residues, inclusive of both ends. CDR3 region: CSVGEGSQSEYF.

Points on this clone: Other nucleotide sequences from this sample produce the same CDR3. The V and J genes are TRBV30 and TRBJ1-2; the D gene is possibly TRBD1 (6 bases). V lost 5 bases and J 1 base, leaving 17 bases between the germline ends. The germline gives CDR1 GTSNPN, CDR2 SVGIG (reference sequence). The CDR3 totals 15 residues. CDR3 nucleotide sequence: TGTGCCTGGGCTGGACAGCAAACTATTAACTATGGCTACACCTTC. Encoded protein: CAWAGQQTINYGYTF.

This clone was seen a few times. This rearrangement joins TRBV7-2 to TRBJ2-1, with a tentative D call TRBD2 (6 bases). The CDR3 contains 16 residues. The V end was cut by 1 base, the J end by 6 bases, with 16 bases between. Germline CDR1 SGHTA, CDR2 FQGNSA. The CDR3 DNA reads TGTGCCAGCAGCTTAGGTCGGGGGAGCTTCGGCAATGAGCAGTTCTTC. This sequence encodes CASSLGRGSFGNEQFF.

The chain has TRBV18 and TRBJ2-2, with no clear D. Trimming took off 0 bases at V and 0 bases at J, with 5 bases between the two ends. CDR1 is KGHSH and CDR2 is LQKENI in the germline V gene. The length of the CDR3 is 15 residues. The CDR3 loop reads CASSPPQPNTGELFF. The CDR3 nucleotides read TGTGCCAGCTCACCACCACAGCCGAACACCGGGGAGCTGTTTTTT.